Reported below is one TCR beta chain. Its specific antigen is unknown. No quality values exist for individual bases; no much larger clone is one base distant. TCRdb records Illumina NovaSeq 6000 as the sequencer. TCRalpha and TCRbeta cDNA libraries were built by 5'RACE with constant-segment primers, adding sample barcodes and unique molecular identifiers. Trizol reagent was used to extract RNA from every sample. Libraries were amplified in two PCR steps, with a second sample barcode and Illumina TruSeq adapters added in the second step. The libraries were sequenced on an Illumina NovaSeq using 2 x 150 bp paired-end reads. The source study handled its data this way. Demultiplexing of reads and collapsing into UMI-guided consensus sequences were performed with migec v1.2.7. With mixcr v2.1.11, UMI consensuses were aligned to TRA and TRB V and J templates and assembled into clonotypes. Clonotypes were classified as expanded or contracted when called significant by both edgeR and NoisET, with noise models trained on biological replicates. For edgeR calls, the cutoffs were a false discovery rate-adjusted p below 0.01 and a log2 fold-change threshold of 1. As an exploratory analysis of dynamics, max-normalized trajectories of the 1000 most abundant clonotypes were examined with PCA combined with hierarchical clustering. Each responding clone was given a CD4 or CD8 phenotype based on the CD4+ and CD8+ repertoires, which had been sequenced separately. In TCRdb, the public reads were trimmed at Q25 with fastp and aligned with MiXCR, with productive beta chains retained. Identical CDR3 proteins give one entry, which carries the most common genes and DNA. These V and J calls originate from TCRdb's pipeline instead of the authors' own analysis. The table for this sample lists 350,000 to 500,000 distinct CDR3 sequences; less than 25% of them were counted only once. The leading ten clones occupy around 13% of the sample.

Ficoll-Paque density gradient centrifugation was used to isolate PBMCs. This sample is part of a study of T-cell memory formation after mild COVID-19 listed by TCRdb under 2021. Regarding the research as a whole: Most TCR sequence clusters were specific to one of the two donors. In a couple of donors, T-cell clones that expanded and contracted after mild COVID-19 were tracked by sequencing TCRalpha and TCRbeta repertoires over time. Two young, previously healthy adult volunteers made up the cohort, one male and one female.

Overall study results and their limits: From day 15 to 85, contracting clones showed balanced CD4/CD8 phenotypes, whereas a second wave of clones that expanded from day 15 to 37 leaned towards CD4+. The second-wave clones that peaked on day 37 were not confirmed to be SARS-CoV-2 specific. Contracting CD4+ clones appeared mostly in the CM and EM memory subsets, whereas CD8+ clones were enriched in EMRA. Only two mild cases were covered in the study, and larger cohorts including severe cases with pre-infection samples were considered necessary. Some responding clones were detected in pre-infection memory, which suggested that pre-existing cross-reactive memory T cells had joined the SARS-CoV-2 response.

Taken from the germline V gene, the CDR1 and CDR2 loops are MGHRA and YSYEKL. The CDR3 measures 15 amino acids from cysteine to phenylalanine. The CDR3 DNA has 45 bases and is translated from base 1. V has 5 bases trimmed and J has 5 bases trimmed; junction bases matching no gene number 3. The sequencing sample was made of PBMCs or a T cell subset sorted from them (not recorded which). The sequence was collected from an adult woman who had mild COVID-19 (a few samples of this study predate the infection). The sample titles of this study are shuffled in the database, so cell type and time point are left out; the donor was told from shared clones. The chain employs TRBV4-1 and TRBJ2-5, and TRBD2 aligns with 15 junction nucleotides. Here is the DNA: TGCGCCAGCAGCTACGGGACTAGCGGGGGGGAGACCCAGTACTTC. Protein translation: CASSYGTSGGETQYF.